The subject of this entry is one T cell receptor beta chain. The sample belongs to a study of control samples from healthy donors and cancer patients. CDR1 SEHNR and CDR2 FQNEAQ come from the germline V gene (reference sequence). This CDR3 has 14 residues. V shed 5 bases, J shed 3 bases, and the junction held 5 bases outside the gene matches. Only in-frame clones appear in the TCRdb table, and some are missing; sequencing was by immunoSEQ multiplex PCR. The sample lists roughly 93,000 clones; 85% to 90% were seen once. This clonotype was sampled from a woman between 45 and 65 years old with colorectal cancer. V and J are TRBV7-9 and TRBJ2-3; 7 bases fit TRBD1. The sequencing input was PBMCs. Written as DNA, the CDR3 is TGTGCCAGCAGCATATCACAGGGGACAGATACGCAGTATTTT. Residues: CASSISQGTDTQYF.